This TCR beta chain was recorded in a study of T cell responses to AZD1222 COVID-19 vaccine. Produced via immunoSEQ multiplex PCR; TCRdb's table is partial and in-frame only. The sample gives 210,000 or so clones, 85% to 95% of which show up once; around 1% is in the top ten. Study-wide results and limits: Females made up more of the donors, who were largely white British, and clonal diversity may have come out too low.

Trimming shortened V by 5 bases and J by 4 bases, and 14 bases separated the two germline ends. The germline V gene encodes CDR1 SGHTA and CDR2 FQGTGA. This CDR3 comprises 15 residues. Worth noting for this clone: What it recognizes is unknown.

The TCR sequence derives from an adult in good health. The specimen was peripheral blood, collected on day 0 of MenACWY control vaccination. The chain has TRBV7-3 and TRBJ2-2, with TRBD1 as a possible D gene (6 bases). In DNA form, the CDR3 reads TGTGCCAGCAGCAGCAACCGGGACACCACCGGGGAGCTGTTTTTT. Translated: CASSSNRDTTGELFF.